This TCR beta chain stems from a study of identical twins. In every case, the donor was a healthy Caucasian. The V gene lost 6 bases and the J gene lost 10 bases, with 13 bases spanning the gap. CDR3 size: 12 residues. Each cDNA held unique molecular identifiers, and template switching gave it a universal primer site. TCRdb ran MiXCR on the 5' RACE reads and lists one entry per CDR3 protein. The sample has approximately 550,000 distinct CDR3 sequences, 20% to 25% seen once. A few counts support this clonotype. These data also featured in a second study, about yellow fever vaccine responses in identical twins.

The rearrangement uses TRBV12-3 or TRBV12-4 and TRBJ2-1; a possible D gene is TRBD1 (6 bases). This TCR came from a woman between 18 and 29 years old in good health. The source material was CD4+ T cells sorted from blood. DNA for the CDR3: TGTGCCAGCAGGTCAGGGGTCAGGGAGCAGTTCTTC. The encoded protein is CASRSGVREQFF.